This T cell receptor (beta chain) appears in the sequencing data of a study of T cell responses to AZD1222 COVID-19 vaccine. As to this clone: No antigen is known for it.

Study-wide results and limits: Just a handful of people given AZD1222 tested seropositive at baseline. Spike-specific TCR repertoires showed rising breadth and depth after two AZD1222 doses.

Assay: immunoSEQ multiplex PCR; the TCRdb copy retains only in-frame clones and omits some. The table has more than 150,000 clones, approximately 90% seen once; the top ten hold under 4%. V was clipped by 6 bases and J by 5 bases, with 23 bases between them. This CDR3 is built from 17 residues. Germline CDR1 and CDR2: KGHSH and LQKENI. Sequencing was performed on peripheral blood, taken 28 days after the second AZD1222 dose. This receptor was obtained from an adult who received the AZD1222 COVID-19 vaccine. This rearrangement joins TRBV18 to TRBJ1-5; D possibly corresponds to TRBD1 (6 bases). CDR3 in DNA: TGTGCCAGCTCTAAACCAAATGGGGGGCCCGAGGATCAGCCCCAGCATTTT. Protein: CASSKPNGGPEDQPQHF.